The 11 T cell receptor beta chains reported below all come from one sample, sequenced in a study of blood T cell repertoires in COVID-19. Assay: immunoSEQ multiplex PCR; the TCRdb copy retains only in-frame clones and omits some. The table records roughly 440,000 clones, about 87% of them present only once. The material sequenced was peripheral blood. These receptors were obtained from a woman aged 50 to 60 with COVID-19, enrolled during active disease.

The genes are TRBV5-3 and TRBJ1-1, with D possibly TRBD1 on 6 matching bases. TRBV5-3 is labeled an ORF, and its function is uncertain. This CDR3 is 15 amino acids long. V was trimmed by 3 bases and J by 5 bases, leaving 17 bases between them. For the CDR3, the DNA is TGTGCCAGAAGCTCGAGGTTGGGGAGGGGGACTGAAGCTTTCTTT. Translated: CARSSRLGRGTEAFF.

The gene calls are TRBV2 and TRBJ2-3; 10 bases are shared with TRBD2. With 5 bases clipped from V and 4 bases from J, the junction kept 9 bases outside the gene matches. This CDR3 has 16 amino acids. Germline-derived CDR1 and CDR2 are SNHLY and FYNNEI. The CDR3 DNA sequence: TGTGCCAGCAGTAAGAGCGGGGGGGAGGGTGCAGATACGCAGTATTTT. Translated: CASSKSGGEGADTQYF.

This clone was picked up one time. The genes are TRBV6-5 and TRBJ1-5; 7 positions match TRBD1. The CDR3 runs to 14 residues. V shed 4 bases, J shed 2 bases, and the junction held 2 bases outside the gene matches. The germline CDR1 and CDR2 sequences are MNHEY and SVGAGI. The CDR3 DNA reads as TGTGCCAGCAGTTTTGGACAGGGCAATCAGCCCCAGCATTTT. Protein: CASSFGQGNQPQHF.

The chain links TRBV19 to TRBJ2-5, with 8 bases lining up with TRBD1. The trim removed 1 base at V and 5 bases at J, leaving 9 bases unmatched. Germline CDR1 LNHDA, CDR2 SQIVND (reference sequence). There are 16 residues in the CDR3. CDR3 sequence: CASSIGSGGVGETQYF. The CDR3 DNA is TGTGCCAGTAGTATAGGGTCAGGGGGCGTCGGGGAGACCCAGTACTTC.

The CDR3 loop reads CASSLYYNEQFF. The DNA of the CDR3 is TGTGCCAGCAGCCTATATTACAATGAGCAGTTCTTC. J is TRBJ2-1 and V is TRBV13; D ambiguous. The germline V gene encodes CDR1 PRHDT and CDR2 FYEKMQ (reference sequence). The CDR3 is made up of 12 amino acids. V was shortened by 5 bases and J by 4 bases, with 6 bases between the two germline ends.

V is TRBV2 and J is TRBJ2-3; a possible D gene is TRBD1 (6 bases). The ends were cut back, 4 bases at V and 3 bases at J, with 11 bases in the middle. This CDR3 has 14 amino acids. The germline V gene has CDR1 SNHLY and CDR2 FYNNEI. The CDR3 here is CASSVSRGTDTQYF. CDR3 nucleotides: TGTGCCAGCAGTGTTAGCAGGGGTACAGATACGCAGTATTTT.

The J gene is TRBJ2-7, the V gene TRBV11-2; D call uncertain. The V gene's germline CDR1 is SGHAT and CDR2 FQNNGV. The CDR3 spans 14 residues. V lost 4 bases and J 1 base, leaving 11 bases between the germline ends. The CDR3 sequence: CASSSDKFSYEQYF. DNA of the CDR3: TGTGCCAGCAGCTCCGACAAATTTTCCTACGAGCAGTACTTC.

In regard to this clone: The sample contains more than one DNA sequence encoding this CDR3. This chain links TRBV7-9 with TRBJ2-2; 7 bases align to TRBD1. After removal of 5 bases from V and 6 bases from J, the junction contained 3 bases not matched to a gene. From germline, CDR1 is SEHNR and CDR2 FQNEAQ (reference sequence). This CDR3 is 13 amino acids long. DNA for the CDR3: TGTGCCAGCAGCGTCACAGGGGCCGGGGAGCTGTTTTTT. This sequence encodes CASSVTGAGELFF.

For this clone: Other DNA sequences of this sample code for an identical CDR3. The genes are TRBV6-4 and TRBJ1-2; weak D call: TRBD1 (5 bases). Trimming took 2 bases from V and 5 from J, leaving 6 bases between them. The CDR3 sequence is 12 residues long. Per germline, CDR1 MRHNA and CDR2 SNTAGT. The CDR3 is CASSDRGYGYTF. CDR3 coding DNA: TGTGCCAGCAGTGACCGGGGGTATGGCTACACCTTC.

J is TRBJ2-5 and V is TRBV10-2; 8 positions agree with TRBD2. From germline, CDR1 is WSHSY and CDR2 SAAADI. V gave up 2 bases and J gave up 3 bases; unmatched junction bases: 5. CDR3 size: 15 residues. CDR3 nucleotide sequence: TGCGCCAGCAGTGAGCAGGGGCGGGGGGAAGAGACCCAGTACTTC. Translated: CASSEQGRGEETQYF.

The chain links TRBV6-5 to TRBJ2-3; 7 bases match TRBD1. Losses at the gene ends were 11 bases for V and 5 bases for J; bases not matched to a gene: 10. This CDR3 has 13 amino acids. Germline CDR1 MNHEY, CDR2 SVGAGI. The CDR3 DNA reads TGTGCCGGGGGCGGACAGGTAGGAGATACGCAGTATTTT. This sequence encodes CAGGGQVGDTQYF.